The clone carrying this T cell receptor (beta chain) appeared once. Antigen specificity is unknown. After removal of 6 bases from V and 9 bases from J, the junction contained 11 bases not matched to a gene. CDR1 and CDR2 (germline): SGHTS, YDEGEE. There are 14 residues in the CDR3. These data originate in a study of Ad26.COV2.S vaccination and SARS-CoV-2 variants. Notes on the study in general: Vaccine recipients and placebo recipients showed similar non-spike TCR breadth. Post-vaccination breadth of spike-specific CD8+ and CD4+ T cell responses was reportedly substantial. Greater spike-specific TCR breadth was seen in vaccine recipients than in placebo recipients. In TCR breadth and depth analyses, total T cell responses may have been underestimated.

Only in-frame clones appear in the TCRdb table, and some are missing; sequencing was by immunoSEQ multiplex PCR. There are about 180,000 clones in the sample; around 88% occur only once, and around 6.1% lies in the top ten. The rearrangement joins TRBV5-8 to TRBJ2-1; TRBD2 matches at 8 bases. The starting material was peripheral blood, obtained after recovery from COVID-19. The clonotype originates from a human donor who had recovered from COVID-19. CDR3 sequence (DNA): TGTGCCAGCAACACGGGACTAGAGAACAGTGAGCAGTTCTTC. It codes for CASNTGLENSEQFF. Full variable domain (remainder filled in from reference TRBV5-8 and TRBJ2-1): EAGVTQSPTHLIKTRGQQATLRCSPISGHTSVYWYQQALGLGLQFLLWYDEGEERNRGNFPPRFSGRQFPNYSSELNVNALELEDSALYLCASNTGLENSEQFFGPGTRLTVL.